The 10 T cell receptor beta chains below all came from one sample that was sequenced in a study of cytomegalovirus exposure and HLA in healthy donors (dated by TCRdb to 2017 to 2019). The library was obtained by the immunoSEQ multiplex PCR assay. For the multiplex PCR, a mixture combining 60 forward primers for TCR Vbeta segments and 13 reverse primers for TCR Jbeta segments was used. The table comes from immuneACCESS by way of TCRdb, which keeps in-frame sequences with V and J called. Part of the clones is missing from these tables; in studies checked, under half for an unresolved V gene and the rest for unknown reasons. The sample profile shows under 200,000 clones; around three quarters of them were found once. Together, the top ten hold 0.69% of the sample. The specimen sequenced was PBMCs. The receptors were gathered from a woman between 40 and 50 years old in good health and CMV-seronegative.

This chain connects TRBV28 to TRBJ1-5; 7 positions match TRBD1. CDR3 length equals 16 residues. Trimming at V came to 2 bases and at J to 7 bases, leaving 11 bases not matched to a gene. Per the germline V gene, CDR1 is MDHEN and CDR2 is SYDVKM. The CDR3 nucleotides are TGTGCCAGCAGTTTACCCACGGCAGGGGGTCGCCAGCCCCAGCATTTT. This sequence encodes CASSLPTAGGRQPQHF.

The chain couples TRBV11-3 to TRBJ2-7; the match to TRBD1 covers 7 bases. Germline CDR1 and CDR2: SGHNT and YENEEA. This CDR3 is 14 amino acids long. V trimming: 5 bases; J trimming: 5 bases; junction bases outside the gene matches: 9. The CDR3 region is CASSLTGSGDEQYF. The DNA of the CDR3 is TGTGCCAGCAGCCTGACAGGGTCTGGCGACGAGCAGTACTTC.

The V call is TRBV7-2, the J call TRBJ2-3, with 12 bases fitting TRBD1. The J segment lost 6 bases and the V segment lost 5 bases, leaving 9 bases of the junction unmatched. Germline CDR1 and CDR2: SGHTA and FQGNSA. This CDR3 comprises 16 residues. The CDR3 region is CASSNGGGQGADTQYF. The CDR3 DNA follows: TGTGCCAGCAGCAACGGGGGGGGACAGGGGGCCGATACGCAGTATTTT.

J is TRBJ2-1 and V is TRBV10-3; 11 positions match TRBD2. CDR3 length: 17 residues. V was clipped by 2 bases and J by 9 bases; unmatched bases: 12. Germline V lookup: CDR1 ENHRY, CDR2 SYGVKD. CDR3 DNA: TGTGCCATCAGTGAGAGGGCCGGTAGCGGGAGGGCCTCTGAGCAGTTCTTC. Encoded protein: CAISERAGSGRASEQFF.

This chain uses TRBV6-1 with TRBJ2-5; the match to TRBD2 covers 13 bases. TRBJ2-7 matches the DNA end more closely, so the J call is doubtful. Germline V gives CDR1 MNHNS, CDR2 SASEGT. This CDR3 region has 15 residues. CDR3 loop: CASHGLAGVAYEQYF. The CDR3 region has the DNA TGTGCCAGCCATGGACTAGCGGGAGTAGCGTACGAGCAGTACTTC.

Ten or more counts support this clone. The V and J genes are TRBV27 and TRBJ1-2; 8 bases align to TRBD1. CDR3 size: 15 residues. Germline V gene data show CDR1 as MNHEY and CDR2 as SMNVEV (reference sequence). The V segment lost 0 bases and the J segment 4 bases; nucleotides outside the gene matches: 4. CDR3 residues: CASSLSQGAAYGYTF. The CDR3 DNA reads as TGTGCCAGCAGTTTATCTCAGGGGGCGGCCTATGGCTACACCTTC.

J is TRBJ2-3 and V is TRBV7-9; D remains unclear. The CDR3 has 14 amino acids. Trimming shortened V by 8 bases and J by 4 bases, and 16 bases separated the two germline ends. Germline lookup yields CDR1 SEHNR and CDR2 FQNEAQ (reference sequence). The CDR3 here is CASGPAGMADTQYF. The CDR3 DNA reads TGTGCCAGCGGGCCGGCAGGTATGGCAGATACGCAGTATTTT. Looking up the rest from reference TRBV7-9 and TRBJ2-3 gives the full variable domain: DTGVSQNPRHKITKRGQNVTFRCDPISEHNRLYWYRQTLGQGPEFLTYFQNEAQLEKSRLLSDRFSAERPKGSFSTLEIQRTEQGDSAMYLCASGPAGMADTQYFGPGTRLTVL.

The chain uses TRBV27 and TRBJ1-2, with 11 bases that match TRBD1. CDR1 is MNHEY and CDR2 is SMNVEV in the germline V gene (reference sequence). The CDR3 length is 15 residues. V shed 6 bases, J shed 5 bases, and the junction held 8 bases outside the gene matches. CDR3: CASSPPGQGVYGYTF. DNA of the CDR3: TGTGCCAGCAGCCCCCCGGGACAGGGGGTATATGGCTACACCTTC.

The chain has TRBV5-1 and TRBJ2-7; 7 bases agree with TRBD2. Losses at the gene ends were 4 bases for V and 7 bases for J; bases not matched to a gene: 11. CDR3 length: 14 amino acids. Germline CDR1 SGHRS, CDR2 YFSETQ. Here the CDR3 reads CASSPGLAVGEQYF. The CDR3 DNA is TGCGCCAGCAGCCCGGGGCTAGCGGTGGGGGAGCAGTACTTC.

This chain links TRBV18 with TRBJ2-7, with D perhaps matching TRBD2 (6 bases). The CDR3 is 15 amino acids. Germline-derived CDR1 and CDR2 are KGHSH and LQKENI. Trimming left V 3 bases short and J 3 bases short, with 15 bases between. The CDR3 region is CASSPLGGRIYEQYF. The DNA for the CDR3 is TGTGCCAGCTCACCCCTCGGGGGAAGAATCTACGAGCAGTACTTC.